This T cell receptor beta chain appears in the sequencing data of a study of blood T cell repertoires in COVID-19. The germline V gene encodes CDR1 MDHEN and CDR2 SYDVKM. Trimming shortened V by 6 bases and J by 0 bases, and 9 bases separated the two germline ends. The CDR3 has 15 amino acids. As processed by the authors: Amplifying reference gene primers gave estimates of nucleated cell counts. Using immunoSEQ multiplex PCR, the repertoire was profiled, and TCRdb retains in-frame clones only, with some absent. That table supplies the V and J calls and clone size; D and trimming were determined from the DNA. The repertoire consists of about 210,000 clones, with 80% to 90% occurring once and the leading ten covering 10% to 13%. Those who participated ranged in age from about 18 to 89 years and resided in under 25 US areas. The study assigned cohorts using participant-reported clinical history.

This clonotype originated in a man younger than 35 with acute COVID-19. The sample comprised PBMCs or T cells enriched from blood (not recorded which). The gene calls are TRBV28 and TRBJ1-6; a possible D gene is TRBD1 (5 bases). The CDR3 DNA is TGTGCCAGCAGAACAGGCAGCTCCTATAATTCACCCCTCCACTTT. Protein: CASRTGSSYNSPLHF.